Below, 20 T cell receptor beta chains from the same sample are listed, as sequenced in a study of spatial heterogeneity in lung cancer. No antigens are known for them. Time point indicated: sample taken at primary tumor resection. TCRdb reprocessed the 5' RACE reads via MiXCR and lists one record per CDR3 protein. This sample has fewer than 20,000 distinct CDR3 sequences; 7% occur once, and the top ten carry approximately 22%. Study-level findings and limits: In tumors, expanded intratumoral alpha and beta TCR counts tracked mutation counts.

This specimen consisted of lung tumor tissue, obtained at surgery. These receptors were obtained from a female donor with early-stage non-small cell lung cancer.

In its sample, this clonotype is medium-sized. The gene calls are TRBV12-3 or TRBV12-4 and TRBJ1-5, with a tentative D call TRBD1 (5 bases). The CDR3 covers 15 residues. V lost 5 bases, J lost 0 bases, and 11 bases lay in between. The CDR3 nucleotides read TGTGCCAGCAGTATCGACAGAGTTAGCAATCAGCCCCAGCATTTT. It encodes CASSIDRVSNQPQHF.

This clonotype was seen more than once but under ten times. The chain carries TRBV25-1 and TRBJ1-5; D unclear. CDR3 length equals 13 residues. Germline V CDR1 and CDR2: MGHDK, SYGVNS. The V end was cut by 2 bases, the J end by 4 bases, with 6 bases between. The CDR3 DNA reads TGTGCCAGCAGTGAACCCGGGAATCAGCCCCAGCATTTT. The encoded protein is CASSEPGNQPQHF.

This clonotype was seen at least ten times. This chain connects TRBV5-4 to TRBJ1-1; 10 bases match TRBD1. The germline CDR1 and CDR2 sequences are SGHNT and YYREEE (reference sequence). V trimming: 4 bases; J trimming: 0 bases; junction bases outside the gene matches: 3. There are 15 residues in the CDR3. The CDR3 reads CASSAGQGVNTEAFF. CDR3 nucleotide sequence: TGTGCCAGCAGCGCAGGACAGGGGGTGAACACTGAAGCTTTCTTT. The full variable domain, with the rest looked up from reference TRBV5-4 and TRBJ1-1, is ETGVTQSPTHLIKTRGQQVTLRCSSQSGHNTVSWYQQALGQGPQFIFQYYREEENGRGNFPPRFSGLQFPNYSSELNVNALELDDSALYLCASSAGQGVNTEAFFGQGTRLTVV.

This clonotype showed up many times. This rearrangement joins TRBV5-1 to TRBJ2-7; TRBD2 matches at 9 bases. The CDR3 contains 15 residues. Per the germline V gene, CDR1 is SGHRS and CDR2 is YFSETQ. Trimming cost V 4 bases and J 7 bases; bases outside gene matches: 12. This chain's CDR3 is CASSMAGGPQLEQYF. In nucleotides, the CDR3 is TGCGCCAGCAGCATGGCGGGGGGGCCCCAATTGGAGCAGTACTTC.

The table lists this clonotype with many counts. The CDR3 reads CASSHRQGPYEQYF. CDR3 sequence (DNA): TGTGCCAGCAGTCACCGACAGGGGCCCTACGAGCAGTACTTC. This chain links TRBV27 with TRBJ2-7; 8 bases map to TRBD1. Germline V gives CDR1 MNHEY, CDR2 SMNVEV (reference sequence). J gave up 2 bases and V 5 bases, and 5 bases lay outside the gene matches. The CDR3 has 14 amino acids.

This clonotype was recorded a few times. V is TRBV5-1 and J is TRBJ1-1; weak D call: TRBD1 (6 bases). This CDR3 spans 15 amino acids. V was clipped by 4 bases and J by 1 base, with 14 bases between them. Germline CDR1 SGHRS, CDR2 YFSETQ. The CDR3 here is CASSPRRGGNTEAFF. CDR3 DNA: TGCGCCAGCAGCCCGCGCAGAGGGGGGAACACTGAAGCTTTCTTT.

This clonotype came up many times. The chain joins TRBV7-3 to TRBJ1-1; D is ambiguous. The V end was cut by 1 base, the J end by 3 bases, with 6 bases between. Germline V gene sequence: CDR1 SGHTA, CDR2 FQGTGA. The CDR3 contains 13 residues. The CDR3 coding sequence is TGTGCCAGCAGCTTAATGATAGACACTGAAGCTTTCTTT. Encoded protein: CASSLMIDTEAFF.

The CDR3 sequence is CAISLGTGDNYGYTF. CDR3 sequence (DNA): TGTGCCATCAGCCTCGGGACAGGGGACAACTATGGCTACACCTTC. V is TRBV10-3 and J is TRBJ1-2, with 10 positions matching TRBD1. V shed 6 bases and J 2 bases; nucleotides not matched to a gene: 6. The CDR3 has 15 residues. The germline V gene encodes CDR1 ENHRY and CDR2 SYGVKD.

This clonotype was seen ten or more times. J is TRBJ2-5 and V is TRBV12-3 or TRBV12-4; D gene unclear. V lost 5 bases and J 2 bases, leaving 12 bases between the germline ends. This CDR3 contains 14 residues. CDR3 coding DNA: TGTGCCAGCAGTCCACTTGGGCAGCAAGAGACCCAGTACTTC. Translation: CASSPLGQQETQYF.

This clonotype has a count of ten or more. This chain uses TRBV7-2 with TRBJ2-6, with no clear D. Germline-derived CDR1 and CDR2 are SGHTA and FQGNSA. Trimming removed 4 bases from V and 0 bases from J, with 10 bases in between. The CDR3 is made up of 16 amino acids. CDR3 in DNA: TGTGCCAGCAGCTCGGACGTGAGCTCTGGGGCCAACGTCCTGACTTTC. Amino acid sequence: CASSSDVSSGANVLTF.

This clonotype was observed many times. DNA of the CDR3: TGTGCCAGCAGTTATGAGTCAGCGGGGGGGAGCACAGATACGCAGTATTTT. This gives the protein CASSYESAGGSTDTQYF. The chain couples TRBV9 to TRBJ2-3, with 10 bases lining up with TRBD2. V was pared by 5 bases and J by 0 bases, with 9 bases of the junction left unmatched. Germline V gene data show CDR1 as SGDLS and CDR2 as YYNGEE. CDR3 length: 17 amino acids.

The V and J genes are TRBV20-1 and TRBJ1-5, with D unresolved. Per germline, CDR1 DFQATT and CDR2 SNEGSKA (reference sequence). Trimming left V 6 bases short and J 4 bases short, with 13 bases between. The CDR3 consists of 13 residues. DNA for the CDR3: TGCAGTGCCCCGGGGATTAGGAATCAGCCCCAGCATTTT. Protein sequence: CSAPGIRNQPQHF.

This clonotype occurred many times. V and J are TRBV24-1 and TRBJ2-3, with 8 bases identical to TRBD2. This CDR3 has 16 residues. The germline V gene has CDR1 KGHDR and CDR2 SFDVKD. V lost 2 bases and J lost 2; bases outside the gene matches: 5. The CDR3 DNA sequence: TGTGCCACCAGTGATTCCAGCGGGGGCTACACAGATACGCAGTATTTT. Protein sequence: CATSDSSGGYTDTQYF.

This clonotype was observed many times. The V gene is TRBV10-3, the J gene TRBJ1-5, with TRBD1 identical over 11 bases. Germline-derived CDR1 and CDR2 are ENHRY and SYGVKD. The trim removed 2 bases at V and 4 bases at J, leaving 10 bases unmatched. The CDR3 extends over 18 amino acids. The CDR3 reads CAISENPQGTGGNQPQHF. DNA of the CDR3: TGTGCCATCAGTGAGAACCCCCAGGGGACAGGGGGAAATCAGCCCCAGCATTTT.

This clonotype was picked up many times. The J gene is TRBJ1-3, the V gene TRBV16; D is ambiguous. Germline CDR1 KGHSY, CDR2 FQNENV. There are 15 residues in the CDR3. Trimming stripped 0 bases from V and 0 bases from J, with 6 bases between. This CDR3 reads CASSQSYSSGNTIYF. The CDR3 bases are TGTGCCAGCAGCCAATCGTACAGCTCTGGAAACACCATATATTTT.

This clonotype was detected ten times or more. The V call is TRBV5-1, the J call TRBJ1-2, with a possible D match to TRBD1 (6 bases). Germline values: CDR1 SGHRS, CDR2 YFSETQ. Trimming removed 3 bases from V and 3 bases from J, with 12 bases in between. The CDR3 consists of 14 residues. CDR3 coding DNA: TGCGCCAGCAGCTCGGGACAAATGGACTATGGCTACACCTTC. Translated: CASSSGQMDYGYTF.

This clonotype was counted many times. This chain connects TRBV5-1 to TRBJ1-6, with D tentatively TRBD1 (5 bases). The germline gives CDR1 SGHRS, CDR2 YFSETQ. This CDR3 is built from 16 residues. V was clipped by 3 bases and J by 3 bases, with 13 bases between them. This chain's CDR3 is CASSSNGANYNSPLHF. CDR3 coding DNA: TGCGCCAGCAGCTCAAACGGGGCCAACTATAATTCACCCCTCCACTTT.

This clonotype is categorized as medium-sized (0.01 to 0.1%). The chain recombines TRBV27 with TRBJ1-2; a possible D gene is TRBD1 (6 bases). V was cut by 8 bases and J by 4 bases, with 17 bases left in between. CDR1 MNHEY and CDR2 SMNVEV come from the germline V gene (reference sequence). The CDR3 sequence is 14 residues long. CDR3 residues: CASSYGGQPYGYTF. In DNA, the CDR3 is TGTGCCAGCTCATACGGGGGCCAGCCCTATGGCTACACCTTC.

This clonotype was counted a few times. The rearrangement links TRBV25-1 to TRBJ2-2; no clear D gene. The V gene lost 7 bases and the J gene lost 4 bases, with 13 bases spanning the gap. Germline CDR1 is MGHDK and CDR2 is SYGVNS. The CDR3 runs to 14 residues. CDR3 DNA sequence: TGTGCCAGCAAGAAAGATGGTAGCACCGGGGAGCTGTTTTTT. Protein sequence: CASKKDGSTGELFF.

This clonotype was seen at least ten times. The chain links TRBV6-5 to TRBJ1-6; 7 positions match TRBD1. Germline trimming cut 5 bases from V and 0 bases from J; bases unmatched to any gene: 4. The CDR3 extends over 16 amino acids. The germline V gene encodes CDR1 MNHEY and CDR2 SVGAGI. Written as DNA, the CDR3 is TGTGCCAGCAGTAGGGACAGAATCTCCTATAATTCACCCCTCCACTTT. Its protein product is CASSRDRISYNSPLHF.